The 2 T cell receptor beta chains below all came from one sample that was sequenced in a study of T cell responses to AZD1222 COVID-19 vaccine. Profiled with immunoSEQ multiplex PCR; TCRdb holds only in-frame clones, not every one. The table shows about 170,000 clones, with approximately 88% occurring only once. The sequenced sample was peripheral blood, obtained 28 days after the second AZD1222 dose. The receptor source for this set is an adult who received the AZD1222 COVID-19 vaccine.

V usage is TRBV6-7 and J usage is TRBJ1-1, with a possible D match to TRBD1 (5 bases). TRBV6-7 is an ORF for which the function is uncertain. V lost 2 bases to trimming and J lost 1 base, with 11 bases between them. CDR3 length equals 15 residues. The CDR3 DNA follows: TGTGCCAGCAGTTACACTTGGGGCCGGAACACTGAAGCTTTCTTT. Amino acid sequence: CASSYTWGRNTEAFF.

The rearrangement links TRBV5-5 to TRBJ1-1; the match to TRBD1 covers 10 bases. CDR1 is SGHKS and CDR2 is YYEKEE in the germline V gene (reference sequence). CDR3 length equals 16 residues. V shed 5 bases, J shed 0 bases, and the junction held 7 bases outside the gene matches. The CDR3 loop reads CASSFGQGVMNTEAFF. The CDR3 nucleotides are TGTGCCAGCAGTTTCGGACAGGGGGTAATGAACACTGAAGCTTTCTTT.